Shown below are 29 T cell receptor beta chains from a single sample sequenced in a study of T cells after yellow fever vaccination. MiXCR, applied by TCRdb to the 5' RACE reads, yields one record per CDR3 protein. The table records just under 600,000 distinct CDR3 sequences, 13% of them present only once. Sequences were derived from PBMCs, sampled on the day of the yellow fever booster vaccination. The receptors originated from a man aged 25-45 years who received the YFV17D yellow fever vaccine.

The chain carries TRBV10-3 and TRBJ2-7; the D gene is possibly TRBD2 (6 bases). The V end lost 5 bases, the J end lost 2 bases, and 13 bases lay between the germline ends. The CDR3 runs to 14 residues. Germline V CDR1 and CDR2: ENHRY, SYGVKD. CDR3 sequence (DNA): TGTGCCATCAGTCTCGGGAGTTCCCCCTACGAGCAGTACTTC. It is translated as CAISLGSSPYEQYF.

CDR3 in DNA: TGCGCCAGCAGCCAAGATTCAGGGACCGGGGAGCTGTTTTTT. Encoded protein: CASSQDSGTGELFF. The chain combines TRBV4-3 with TRBJ2-2; the D gene is possibly TRBD1 (5 bases). The CDR3 length is 14 residues. The germline gives CDR1 LGHNA, CDR2 YSLEER. Trimming cost V 0 bases and J 5 bases, with 7 bases left between them.

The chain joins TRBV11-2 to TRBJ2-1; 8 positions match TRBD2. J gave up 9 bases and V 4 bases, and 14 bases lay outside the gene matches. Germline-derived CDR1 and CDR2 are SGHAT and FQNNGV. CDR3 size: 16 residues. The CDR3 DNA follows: TGTGCCAGCAGCTGGATGCTAGCGGGCAGCGGCGGTGAGCAGTTCTTC. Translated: CASSWMLAGSGGEQFF. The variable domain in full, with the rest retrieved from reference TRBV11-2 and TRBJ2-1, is EAGVAQSPRYKIIEKRQSVAFWCNPISGHATLYWYQQILGQGPKLLIQFQNNGVVDDSQLPKDRFSAERLKGVDSTLKIQPAKLEDSAVYLCASSWMLAGSGGEQFFGPGTRLTVL.

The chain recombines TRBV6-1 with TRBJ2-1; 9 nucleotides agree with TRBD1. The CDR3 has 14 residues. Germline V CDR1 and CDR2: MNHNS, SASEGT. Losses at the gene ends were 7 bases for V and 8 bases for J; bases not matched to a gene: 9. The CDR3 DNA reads TGTGCCAGCACCCTAGGGACAGGGACCGATGAGCAGTTCTTC. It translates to CASTLGTGTDEQFF.

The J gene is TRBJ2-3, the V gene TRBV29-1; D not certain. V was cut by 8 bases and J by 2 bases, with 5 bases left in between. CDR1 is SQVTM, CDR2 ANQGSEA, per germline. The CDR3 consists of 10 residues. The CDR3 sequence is CSSLTDTQYF. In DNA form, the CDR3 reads TGCAGCTCACTCACAGATACGCAGTATTTT.

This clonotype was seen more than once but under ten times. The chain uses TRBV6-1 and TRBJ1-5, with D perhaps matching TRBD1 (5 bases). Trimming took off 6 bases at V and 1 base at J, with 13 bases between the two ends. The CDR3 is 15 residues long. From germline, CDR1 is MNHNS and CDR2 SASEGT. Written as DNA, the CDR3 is TGTGCCAGCAGCCTGGACACCTCGAGCAATCAGCCCCAGCATTTT. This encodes CASSLDTSSNQPQHF.

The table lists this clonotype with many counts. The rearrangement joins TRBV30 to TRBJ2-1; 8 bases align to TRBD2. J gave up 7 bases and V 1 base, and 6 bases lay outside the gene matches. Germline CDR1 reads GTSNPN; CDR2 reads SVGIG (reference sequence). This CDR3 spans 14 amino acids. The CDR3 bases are TGTGCCTGGAGTGGGTTCACTAGCGGAAATGAGCAGTTCTTC. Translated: CAWSGFTSGNEQFF.

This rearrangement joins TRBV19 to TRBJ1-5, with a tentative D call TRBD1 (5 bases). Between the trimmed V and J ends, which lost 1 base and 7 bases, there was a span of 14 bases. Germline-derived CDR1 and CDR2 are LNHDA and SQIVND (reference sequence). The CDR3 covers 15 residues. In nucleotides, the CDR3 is TGTGCCAGTAGTATAGCTCAGGGAAGCGGCCAGCCCCAGCATTTT. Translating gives CASSIAQGSGQPQHF.

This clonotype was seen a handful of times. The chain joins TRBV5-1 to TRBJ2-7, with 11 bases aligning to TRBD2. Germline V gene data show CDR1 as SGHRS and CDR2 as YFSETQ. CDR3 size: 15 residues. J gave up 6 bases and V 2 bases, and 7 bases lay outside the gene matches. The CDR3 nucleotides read TGCGCCAGCAGCTTTACTAGCGGGAGAAGTAGCGAGCAGTACTTC. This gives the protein CASSFTSGRSSEQYF.

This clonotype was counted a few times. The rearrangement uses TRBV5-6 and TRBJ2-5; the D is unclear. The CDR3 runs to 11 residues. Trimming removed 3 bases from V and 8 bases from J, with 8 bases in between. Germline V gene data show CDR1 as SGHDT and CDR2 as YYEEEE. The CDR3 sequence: CASSSSGTQYF. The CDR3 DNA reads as TGTGCCAGCAGCTCCAGTGGAACCCAGTACTTC.

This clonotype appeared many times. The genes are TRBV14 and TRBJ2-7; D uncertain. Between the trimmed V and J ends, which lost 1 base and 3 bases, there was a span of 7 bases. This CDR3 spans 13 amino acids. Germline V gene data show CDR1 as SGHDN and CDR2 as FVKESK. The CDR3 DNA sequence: TGTGCCAGCAGCCAAGGACACATCTACGAGCAGTACTTC. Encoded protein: CASSQGHIYEQYF.

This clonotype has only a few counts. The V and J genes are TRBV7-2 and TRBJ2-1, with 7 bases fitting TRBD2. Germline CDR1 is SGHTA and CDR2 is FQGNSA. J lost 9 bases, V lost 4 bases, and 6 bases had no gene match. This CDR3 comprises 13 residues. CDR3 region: CASSSPSGTEQFF. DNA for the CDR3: TGTGCCAGCAGCTCACCAAGCGGGACTGAGCAGTTCTTC.

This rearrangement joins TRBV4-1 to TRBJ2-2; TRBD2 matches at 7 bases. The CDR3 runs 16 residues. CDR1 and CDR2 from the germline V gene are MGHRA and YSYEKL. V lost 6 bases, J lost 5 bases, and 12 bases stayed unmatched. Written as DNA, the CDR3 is TGCGCCAGCAGTCCCCCCCTCAGCGGGAATACCGGGGAGCTGTTTTTT. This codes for CASSPPLSGNTGELFF.

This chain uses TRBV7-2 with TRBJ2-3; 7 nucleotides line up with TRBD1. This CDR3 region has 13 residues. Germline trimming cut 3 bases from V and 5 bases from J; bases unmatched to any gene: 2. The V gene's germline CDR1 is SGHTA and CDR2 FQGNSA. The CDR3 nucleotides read TGTGCCAGCAGCTTTACAGGGGAAGATACGCAGTATTTT. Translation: CASSFTGEDTQYF.

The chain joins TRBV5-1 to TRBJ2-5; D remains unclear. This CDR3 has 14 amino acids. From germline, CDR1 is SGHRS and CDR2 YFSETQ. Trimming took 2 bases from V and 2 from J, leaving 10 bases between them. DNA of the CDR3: TGCGCCAGCAGCTTTTCGAACCAGCAAGAGACCCAGTACTTC. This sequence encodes CASSFSNQQETQYF.

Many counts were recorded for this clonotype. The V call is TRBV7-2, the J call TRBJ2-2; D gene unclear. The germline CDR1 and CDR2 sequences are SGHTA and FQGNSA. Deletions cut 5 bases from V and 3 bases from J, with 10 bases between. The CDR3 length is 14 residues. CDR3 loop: CASSLSFYTGELFF. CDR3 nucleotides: TGTGCCAGCAGCCTCAGTTTCTACACCGGGGAGCTGTTTTTT.

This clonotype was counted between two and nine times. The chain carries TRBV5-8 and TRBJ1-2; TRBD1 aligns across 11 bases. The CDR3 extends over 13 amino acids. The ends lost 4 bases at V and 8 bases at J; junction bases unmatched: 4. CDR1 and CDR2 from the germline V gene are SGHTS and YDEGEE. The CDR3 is CASSTDRGQGYTF. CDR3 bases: TGTGCCAGCAGCACGGACAGGGGGCAAGGCTACACCTTC. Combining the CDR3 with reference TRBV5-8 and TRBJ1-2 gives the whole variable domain EAGVTQSPTHLIKTRGQQATLRCSPISGHTSVYWYQQALGLGLQFLLWYDEGEERNRGNFPPRFSGRQFPNYSSELNVNALELEDSALYLCASSTDRGQGYTFGSGTRLTVV.

The CDR3 nucleotides are TGTGCCAGCGGGCTCAGGGGTCTTGAGCAGTTCTTC. Amino acid sequence: CASGLRGLEQFF. This rearrangement joins TRBV6-2 or TRBV6-3 to TRBJ2-1, with D possibly being TRBD1 (6 bases). Germline CDR1 and CDR2: MNHEY and SVGEGT. The V end was cut by 8 bases, the J end by 9 bases, with 14 bases between. The CDR3 loop spans 12 amino acids.

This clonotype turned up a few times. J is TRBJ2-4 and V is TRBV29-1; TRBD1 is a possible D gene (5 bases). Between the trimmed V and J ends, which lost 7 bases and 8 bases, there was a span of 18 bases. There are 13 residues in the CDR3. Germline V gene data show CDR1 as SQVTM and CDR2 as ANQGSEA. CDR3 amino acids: CSARTSSVDIQYF. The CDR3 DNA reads TGCAGCGCCAGGACATCGTCCGTGGACATTCAGTACTTC.

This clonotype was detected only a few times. The CDR3 sequence is CASSLFGDTEAFF. The CDR3 DNA reads TGCGCCAGCAGCTTGTTCGGGGACACTGAAGCTTTCTTT. V and J are TRBV5-1 and TRBJ1-1, with D hard to call. Looked up from germline, CDR1 is SGHRS and CDR2 is YFSETQ. The CDR3 extends over 13 amino acids. Trimming took off 1 base at V and 3 bases at J, with 7 bases between the two ends. Using reference TRBV5-1 and TRBJ1-1 for the parts outside the CDR3, the full variable domain is KAGVTQTPRYLIKTRGQQVTLSCSPISGHRSVSWYQQTPGQGLQFLFEYFSETQRNKGNFPGRFSGRQFSNSRSEMNVSTLELGDSALYLCASSLFGDTEAFFGQGTRLTVV.

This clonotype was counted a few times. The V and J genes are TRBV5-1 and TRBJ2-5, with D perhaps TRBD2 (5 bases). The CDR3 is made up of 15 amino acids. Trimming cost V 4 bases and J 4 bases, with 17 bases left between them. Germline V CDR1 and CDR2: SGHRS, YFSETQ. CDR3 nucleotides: TGCGCCAGCAGCCGGACCTCGCGGGCCCCAGAGACCCAGTACTTC. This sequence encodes CASSRTSRAPETQYF.

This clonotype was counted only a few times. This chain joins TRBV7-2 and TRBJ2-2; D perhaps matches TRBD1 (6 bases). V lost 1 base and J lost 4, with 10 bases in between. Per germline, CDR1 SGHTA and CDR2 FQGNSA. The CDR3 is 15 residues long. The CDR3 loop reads CASSLVQGPTGELFF. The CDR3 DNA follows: TGTGCCAGCAGCTTAGTTCAGGGGCCCACCGGGGAGCTGTTTTTT.

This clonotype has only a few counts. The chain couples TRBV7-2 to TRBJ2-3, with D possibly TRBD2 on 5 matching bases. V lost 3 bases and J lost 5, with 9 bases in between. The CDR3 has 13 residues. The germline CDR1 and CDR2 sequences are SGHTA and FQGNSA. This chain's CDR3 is CASSFRGVDTQYF. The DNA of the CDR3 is TGTGCCAGCAGCTTTCGGGGAGTAGATACGCAGTATTTT.

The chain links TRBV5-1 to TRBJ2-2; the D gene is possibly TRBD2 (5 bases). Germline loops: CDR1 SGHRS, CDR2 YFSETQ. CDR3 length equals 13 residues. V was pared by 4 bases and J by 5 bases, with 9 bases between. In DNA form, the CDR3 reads TGCGCCAGCAGCAAACTAGAGACCGGGGAGCTGTTTTTT. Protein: CASSKLETGELFF.

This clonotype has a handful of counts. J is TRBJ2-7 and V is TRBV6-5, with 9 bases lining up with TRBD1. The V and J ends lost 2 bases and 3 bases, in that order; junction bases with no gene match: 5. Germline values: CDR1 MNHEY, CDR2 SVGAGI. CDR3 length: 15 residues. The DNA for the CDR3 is TGTGCCAGCAGTTACGGGACAGGGATAATCTACGAGCAGTACTTC. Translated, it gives CASSYGTGIIYEQYF.

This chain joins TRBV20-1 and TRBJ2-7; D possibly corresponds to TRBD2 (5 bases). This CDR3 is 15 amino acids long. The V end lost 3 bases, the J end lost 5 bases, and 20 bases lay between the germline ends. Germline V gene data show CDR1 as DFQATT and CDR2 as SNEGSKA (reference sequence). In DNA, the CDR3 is TGCAGTGCTAGGTACCCCAGAGACTACCGGAACGAGCAGTACTTC. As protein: CSARYPRDYRNEQYF.

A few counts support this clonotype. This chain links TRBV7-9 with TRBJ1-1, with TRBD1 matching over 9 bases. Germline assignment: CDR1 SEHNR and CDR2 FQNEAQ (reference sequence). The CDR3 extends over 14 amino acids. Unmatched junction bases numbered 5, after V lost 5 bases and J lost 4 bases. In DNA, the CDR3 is TGTGCCAGCAGCCGCCGGGACAGGGTCACTGAAGCTTTCTTT. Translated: CASSRRDRVTEAFF.

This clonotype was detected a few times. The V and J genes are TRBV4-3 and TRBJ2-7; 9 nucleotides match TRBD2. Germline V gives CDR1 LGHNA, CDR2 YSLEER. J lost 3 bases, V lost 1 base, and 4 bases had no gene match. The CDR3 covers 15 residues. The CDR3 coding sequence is TGCGCCAGCAGCCAAGCGGCTAGCGGGATCTACGAGCAGTACTTC. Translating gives CASSQAASGIYEQYF.

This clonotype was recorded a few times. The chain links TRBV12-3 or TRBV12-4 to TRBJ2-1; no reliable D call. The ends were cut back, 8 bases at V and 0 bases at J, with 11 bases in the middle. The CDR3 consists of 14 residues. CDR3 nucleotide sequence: TGTGCCAGCCGAGCCCGGGCCTCCTACAATGAGCAGTTCTTC. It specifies CASRARASYNEQFF.